This TCR beta chain was profiled in a study of T cell responses to AZD1222 COVID-19 vaccine. General study results and limits: Repertoire collection took place solely once the T cell response had peaked. Increased Spike-specific TCR breadth and depth were observed after two AZD1222 doses. Clonal diversity was possibly underestimated, and the donors were mostly white British, with more females. Close to half of spike-specific TCRs reportedly recognize unmutated variant regions.

Clones were read by immunoSEQ multiplex PCR, and TCRdb kept only the in-frame ones, dropping some. The sample lists 130,000 to 150,000 clones, about 90% occurring once. Concerning this clone itself: Its antigen remains unidentified.

The CDR3 totals 16 residues. Here the sequenced sample was peripheral blood, taken 28 days after the second AZD1222 dose. V usage is TRBV21-1 and J usage is TRBJ2-7; the table's D call, TRBD1, has no DNA check behind it. TRBV21-1 is reported as a pseudogene. The source is an adult who received the AZD1222 COVID-19 vaccine. As DNA, the CDR3 is TGTGCCAGCAGCAAAGTGTCAGGGACAGGGCCCTACGAGCAGTACTTC. It translates to CASSKVSGTGPYEQYF.